This passage covers 10 T cell receptor beta chains from one sample sequenced in a study of Tregs in tolerant kidney transplant recipients. TCRdb keeps only in-frame clones here, not all; method: immunoSEQ multiplex PCR. Altogether 110,000 or so clones are present, roughly 90% being singletons, with the ten largest covering roughly 0.31%. The material was CD4+ T cells from blood, obtained before the transplant. These receptors all come from a human donor who received a combined kidney and bone marrow transplant.

V usage is TRBV6-5 and J usage is TRBJ2-2; possibly TRBD2 for D (6 bases). Between the trimmed V and J ends, which lost 2 bases and 0 bases, there was a span of 10 bases. CDR1 is MNHEY and CDR2 is SVGAGI in the germline V gene. This CDR3 has 16 amino acids. CDR3 residues: CASSYEGLTNTGELFF. The CDR3, as DNA: TGTGCCAGCAGTTACGAAGGACTAACGAACACCGGGGAGCTGTTTTTT.

V gene TRBV7-8 combines with J gene TRBJ2-1; 7 nucleotides agree with TRBD2. The J segment lost 2 bases and the V segment lost 1 base, leaving 2 bases of the junction unmatched. The V gene's germline CDR1 is SGHVS and CDR2 FQNEAQ. This CDR3 is 15 amino acids long. CDR3 amino acids: CASSLGGGAYNEQFF. CDR3 nucleotides: TGTGCCAGCAGCTTAGGCGGGGGTGCCTACAATGAGCAGTTCTTC.

This clone was counted a single time. The chain joins TRBV10-3 to TRBJ1-2, with 9 bases aligning to TRBD1. This CDR3 is built from 16 residues. V lost 4 bases to trimming and J lost 3 bases; unmatched junction nucleotides: 9. Germline assignment: CDR1 ENHRY and CDR2 SYGVKD. CDR3 region: CAISGVGGQGDYGYTF. In nucleotides, the CDR3 is TGTGCCATCAGTGGGGTCGGGGGACAGGGAGACTATGGCTACACCTTC.

The V call is TRBV6-4, the J call TRBJ2-5; a weak D match, TRBD1 (6 bases). V lost 3 bases and J lost 9, with 8 bases in between. The CDR3 totals 11 residues. Germline V gives CDR1 MRHNA, CDR2 SNTAGT. CDR3 in amino acids: CASSDSGAQYF. CDR3 nucleotide sequence: TGTGCCAGCAGTGATTCAGGGGCCCAGTACTTC.

The chain recombines TRBV4-3 with TRBJ1-4; 8 positions agree with TRBD1. Trimming removed 4 bases from V and 7 bases from J; junction bases left unmatched: 8. There are 15 residues in the CDR3. Germline values: CDR1 LGHNA, CDR2 YSLEER. The CDR3 DNA follows: TGCGCCAGCAGCCGCACGTTGGACAGGGCTGAAAAACTGTTTTTT. It yields the protein CASSRTLDRAEKLFF.

The rearrangement joins TRBV5-1 to TRBJ1-3; D gene uncertain. The V end was cut by 4 bases, the J end by 4 bases, with 12 bases between. Germline V gene data show CDR1 as SGHRS and CDR2 as YFSETQ. This CDR3 has 14 residues. The CDR3 nucleotides are TGCGCCAGCAGCCCCAGCGCATCGGGAAACACCATATATTTT. This gives the protein CASSPSASGNTIYF.

The V and J genes are TRBV19 and TRBJ1-5, with 7 positions matching TRBD1. This CDR3 region has 16 residues. V shed 5 bases, J shed 0 bases, and the junction held 7 bases outside the gene matches. Germline V CDR1 and CDR2: LNHDA, SQIVND (reference sequence). The CDR3 spells CASSSGTAYSNQPQHF. The CDR3 DNA sequence: TGTGCCAGTAGTTCCGGGACAGCTTATAGCAATCAGCCCCAGCATTTT.

V gene TRBV9 combines with J gene TRBJ2-1, with TRBD2 matching 7 bases. The CDR3 totals 16 residues. Germline loops: CDR1 SGDLS, CDR2 YYNGEE. Trimming cost V 4 bases and J 4 bases; bases outside gene matches: 11. The CDR3 coding sequence is TGTGCCAGCAGCCCAGGATTGTCTAGCGGTTACAATGAGCAGTTCTTC. Encoded protein: CASSPGLSSGYNEQFF.

The chain uses TRBV29-1 and TRBJ2-1, with 9 positions matching TRBD1. In germline, CDR1 is SQVTM, CDR2 ANQGSEA. The CDR3 length is 15 residues. V lost 4 bases to trimming and J lost 6 bases; unmatched junction nucleotides: 10. The CDR3, as DNA: TGCAGCGTTGCCCCGGGACAGGGATACTCCAATGAGCAGTTCTTC. Translated: CSVAPGQGYSNEQFF.

This chain uses TRBV19 with TRBJ2-2, with 9 nucleotides matching TRBD1. Germline V gene lookup returns CDR1 LNHDA and CDR2 SQIVND (reference sequence). The ends lost 3 bases at V and 7 bases at J; junction bases unmatched: 6. The CDR3 loop spans 15 amino acids. The CDR3 DNA sequence: TGTGCCAGTAGTATCTTACAGGGGGCCGGCGGGGAGCTGTTTTTT. Amino acid sequence: CASSILQGAGGELFF. Based on the CDR3 plus reference TRBV19 and TRBJ2-2, the full variable domain is DGGITQSPKYLFRKEGQNVTLSCEQNLNHDAMYWYRQDPGQGLRLIYYSQIVNDFQKGDIAEGYSVSREKKESFPLTVTSAQKNPTAFYLCASSILQGAGGELFFGEGSRLTVL.